This T cell receptor (beta chain) was sequenced in a study of blood T cell repertoires in COVID-19. As for the study in general: COVID-19 samples collected from the United States, Italy and Spain covered acute and convalescent phases. T cells, B-cell-depleted T cells, or PBMCs supplied cDNA or gDNA.

CDR1 and CDR2 from the germline V gene are KGHSH and LQKENI. The V end lost 2 bases, the J end lost 6 bases, and 7 bases lay between the germline ends. The CDR3 consists of 12 residues. A Seattle source enrolled patients during active infection and followed them longitudinally. Source study methods: Amplification of reference gene primers was used by the study to estimate nucleated cell counts. Method: immunoSEQ multiplex PCR; TCRdb's copy keeps in-frame clones and lacks some. That table furnishes V, J and clone size, whereas the DNA furnished D and trimming. The sample holds around 71,000 clones; roughly 83% are singletons and the top ten take 6.9%.

Sequencing used peripheral blood. The chain carries TRBV18 and TRBJ1-2; D ambiguous. The origin of this receptor is a man aged 25-40 years with COVID-19, enrolled during active disease. The CDR3 DNA sequence: TGTGCCAGCTCACCAGGAGAGCATGGCTACACCTTC. Protein: CASSPGEHGYTF.